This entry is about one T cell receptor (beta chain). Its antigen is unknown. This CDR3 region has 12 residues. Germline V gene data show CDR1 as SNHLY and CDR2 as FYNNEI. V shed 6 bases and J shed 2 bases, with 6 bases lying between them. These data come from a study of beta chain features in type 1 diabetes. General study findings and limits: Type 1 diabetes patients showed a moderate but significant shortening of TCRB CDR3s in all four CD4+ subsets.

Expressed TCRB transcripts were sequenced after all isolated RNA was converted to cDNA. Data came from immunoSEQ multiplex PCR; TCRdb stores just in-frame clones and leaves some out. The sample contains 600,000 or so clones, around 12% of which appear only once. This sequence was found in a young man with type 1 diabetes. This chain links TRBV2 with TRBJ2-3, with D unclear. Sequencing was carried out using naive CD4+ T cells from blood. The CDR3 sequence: CASRGITDTQYF. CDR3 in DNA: TGTGCCAGCAGGGGGATCACAGATACGCAGTATTTT.